These 21 T cell receptor beta chains came from one sample sequenced in a study of blood T cell repertoires in COVID-19. Produced via immunoSEQ multiplex PCR; TCRdb's table is partial and in-frame only. The sample includes 200,000 to 300,000 clones, around 88% seen only once; the top ten take almost 2%. The sequenced sample consisted of peripheral blood. The receptors stem from a man aged 25-40 years with active or convalescent COVID-19.

This sequence joins TRBV2 and TRBJ2-1; 10 nucleotides align to TRBD2. CDR1 and CDR2 from the germline V gene are SNHLY and FYNNEI. V was clipped by 9 bases and J by 5 bases; unmatched bases: 10. This CDR3 comprises 15 residues. CDR3 sequence: CASTSGGAGDNEQFF. CDR3 DNA sequence: TGTGCCAGTACCAGCGGGGGGGCCGGAGACAATGAGCAGTTCTTC.

This clone has a handful of counts. The chain couples TRBV2 to TRBJ1-5; D remains ambiguous. This CDR3 region has 14 residues. The germline CDR1 and CDR2 sequences are SNHLY and FYNNEI. Deletions cut 6 bases from V and 11 bases from J, with 20 bases between. CDR3 amino acids: CASSDAGFQKAQHF. CDR3 DNA sequence: TGTGCCAGCAGCGATGCGGGGTTCCAGAAAGCCCAGCATTTT.

This rearrangement joins TRBV19 to TRBJ1-1; D ambiguous. CDR3 size: 13 residues. CDR1 is LNHDA and CDR2 is SQIVND in the germline V gene (reference sequence). V lost 1 base and J 0 bases, leaving 3 bases between the germline ends. CDR3 DNA: TGTGCCAGTAGTATAGCTCTGAACACTGAAGCTTTCTTT. It encodes CASSIALNTEAFF.

The chain employs TRBV25-1 and TRBJ2-3; TRBD2 agrees at 9 bases. With V trimmed by 6 bases and J by 4 bases, 8 bases remained unmatched. The CDR3 contains 15 residues. Germline CDR1 reads MGHDK; CDR2 reads SYGVNS. The chain's CDR3 is CASSDRLADADTQYF. In DNA form, the CDR3 reads TGTGCCAGCAGCGACAGACTAGCGGACGCAGATACGCAGTATTTT.

This clone came up a few times. The rearrangement uses TRBV7-6 and TRBJ2-3; possible D gene TRBD2, 6 bases. The CDR3 consists of 17 residues. Trimming stripped 3 bases from V and 0 bases from J, with 16 bases between. Germline CDR1 SGHVS, CDR2 FNYEAQ. DNA for the CDR3: TGTGCCAGCAGCTTCCCCACGCGGGGTCCTAGCACAGATACGCAGTATTTT. It yields the protein CASSFPTRGPSTDTQYF. The full variable domain, with the rest looked up from reference TRBV7-6 and TRBJ2-3, is GAGVSQSPRYKVTKRGQDVALRCDPISGHVSLYWYRQALGQGPEFLTYFNYEAQQDKSGLPNDRFSAERPEGSISTLTIQRTEQRDSAMYRCASSFPTRGPSTDTQYFGPGTRLTVL.

The gene calls are TRBV6-5 and TRBJ2-5, with D maybe TRBD2 (6 bases). Germline V gene data show CDR1 as MNHEY and CDR2 as SVGAGI. The CDR3 sequence is 12 residues long. Trimming removed 5 bases from V and 4 bases from J, with 8 bases in between. CDR3 sequence reads: CASSQTRETQYF. CDR3 sequence (DNA): TGTGCCAGCAGTCAGACTAGAGAGACCCAGTACTTC.

This chain joins TRBV5-1 and TRBJ2-1, with 8 positions matching TRBD2. CDR1 is SGHRS and CDR2 is YFSETQ in the germline V gene. After removal of 4 bases from V and 7 bases from J, the junction contained 10 bases not matched to a gene. This CDR3 is built from 15 residues. The CDR3 nucleotides read TGCGCCAGCAGCGGGCGCGGGGGGCCTCAGAATGAGCAGTTCTTC. Translation: CASSGRGGPQNEQFF.

On this clone itself: This specimen includes other DNA sequences encoding the same CDR3. This chain uses TRBV6-5 with TRBJ1-1, with D uncertain. The CDR3 totals 13 residues. Germline loops: CDR1 MNHEY, CDR2 SVGAGI. V lost 0 bases and J lost 1, with 3 bases in between. CDR3 sequence: CASSYSANTEAFF. The CDR3 nucleotides are TGTGCCAGCAGTTACTCAGCGAACACTGAAGCTTTCTTT.

CDR3: CASSLQGSPSYNEQFF. CDR3 sequence (DNA): TGTGCCAGCAGCCTGCAGGGGTCCCCCTCCTACAATGAGCAGTTCTTC. The rearrangement uses TRBV7-2 and TRBJ2-1; D is perhaps TRBD1 (6 bases). The germline V gene has CDR1 SGHTA and CDR2 FQGNSA. The CDR3 has 16 residues. With 5 bases removed from V and 0 bases from J, the gap between germline ends came to 14 bases.

This clone was detected once. V gene TRBV6-5 combines with J gene TRBJ1-1, with D maybe TRBD1 (6 bases). The CDR3 length is 13 residues. The germline gives CDR1 MNHEY, CDR2 SVGAGI. V shed 8 bases and J shed 4 bases, with 14 bases lying between them. The CDR3 bases are TGTGCCAGCGCAAGGGGGGGTAGCACTGAAGCTTTCTTT. Residues: CASARGGSTEAFF.

Note on this clone: Germline is not matched at one junction end, which may reflect a read error. The chain employs TRBV3-1 (or the pseudogene TRBV3-2) and TRBJ1-2; 10 bases agree with TRBD1. Germline assignment: CDR1 LGHDT and CDR2 YNNKEL (reference sequence). The CDR3 runs 16 residues. This CDR3 reads CASRQDFGTGDYGYTF. CDR3 nucleotides: TGTGCCAGCAGACAAGATTTTGGGACAGGGGACTATGGCTACACCTTC.

The V gene is TRBV29-1, the J gene TRBJ1-2; a weak D match, TRBD1 (6 bases). CDR1 and CDR2 from the germline V gene are SQVTM and ANQGSEA. V was clipped by 1 base and J by 4 bases, with 19 bases between them. The CDR3 loop spans 16 amino acids. CDR3 residues: CSVEVSTGFGGYGYTF. CDR3 sequence (DNA): TGCAGCGTTGAAGTCTCCACAGGGTTCGGTGGCTATGGCTACACCTTC.

The chain combines TRBV4-3 with TRBJ1-2; tentative D call: TRBD1 (6 bases). CDR1 and CDR2 (germline): LGHNA, YSLEER. Trimming left V 4 bases short and J 3 bases short, with 12 bases between. The CDR3 totals 14 residues. In nucleotides, the CDR3 is TGCGCCAGCAGCCCCCAGGGGTGGGACTATGGCTACACCTTC. As protein: CASSPQGWDYGYTF.

This clone has just one count. V usage is TRBV19 and J usage is TRBJ1-6, with 8 nucleotides matching TRBD1. Germline assignment: CDR1 LNHDA and CDR2 SQIVND (reference sequence). The CDR3 length is 13 residues. The V segment lost 10 bases and the J segment 9 bases; nucleotides outside the gene matches: 8. The CDR3 sequence: CATNDRGISPLHF. The CDR3, as DNA: TGTGCCACGAACGACAGGGGTATTTCACCCCTCCACTTT.

This clone occurred once. The chain joins TRBV28 to TRBJ1-3, with D possibly being TRBD1 (5 bases). V shed 6 bases and J shed 3 bases, with 15 bases lying between them. The CDR3 is made up of 15 amino acids. In germline, CDR1 is MDHEN, CDR2 SYDVKM. CDR3: CASRDAGPSGNTIYF. For the CDR3, the DNA is TGTGCCAGCAGAGACGCAGGGCCAAGTGGAAACACCATATATTTT.

This clone has a single count. The chain employs TRBV7-6 and TRBJ1-5, with no clear D. Germline V CDR1 and CDR2: SGHVS, FNYEAQ. Trimming removed 0 bases at V and 0 bases at J, with 9 bases between. CDR3 length: 16 residues. The CDR3 reads CASSLAAGYSNQPQHF. CDR3 in DNA: TGTGCCAGCAGCTTAGCGGCGGGGTATAGCAATCAGCCCCAGCATTTT.

The CDR3 coding sequence is TGTGCCAGCTCACCACCGGCCAGGGCGCCCGGGGGCTACACCTTC. Its translation is CASSPPARAPGGYTF. This chain links TRBV18 with TRBJ1-2; a weak D match, TRBD1 (5 bases). V was trimmed by 0 bases and J by 8 bases, leaving 16 bases between them. Per germline, CDR1 KGHSH and CDR2 LQKENI. CDR3 length: 15 residues.

The V gene is TRBV5-4, the J gene TRBJ2-3, with 13 bases matching TRBD2. The CDR3 runs to 20 residues. The germline gives CDR1 SGHNT, CDR2 YYREEE (reference sequence). V gave up 7 bases and J gave up 2 bases; unmatched junction bases: 19. CDR3 in DNA: TGTGCCAGCTTCTCCCACGGGACTAGCGGGGATCCTTATAACACAGATACGCAGTATTTT. Its translation: CASFSHGTSGDPYNTDTQYF.

This clone was seen only a few times. The V call is TRBV29-1, the J call TRBJ1-2, with 7 bases matching TRBD1. CDR1 is SQVTM and CDR2 is ANQGSEA in the germline V gene. V shed 3 bases and J 5 bases; nucleotides not matched to a gene: 9. The CDR3 length is 14 residues. CDR3 loop: CSVDKGAALYGYTF. CDR3 nucleotide sequence: TGCAGCGTTGACAAGGGGGCGGCACTGTATGGCTACACCTTC.

The chain couples TRBV5-1 to TRBJ2-1; 8 nucleotides line up with TRBD2. The trim removed 2 bases at V and 6 bases at J, leaving 4 bases unmatched. The length of the CDR3 is 14 residues. CDR1 is SGHRS, CDR2 YFSETQ, per germline. CDR3 in amino acids: CASSFDSGVNEQFF. In DNA, the CDR3 is TGCGCCAGCAGCTTCGATAGCGGGGTCAATGAGCAGTTCTTC.

V gene TRBV9 combines with J gene TRBJ2-3; D unclear. V gave up 2 bases and J gave up 1 base, with 8 bases separating them. Germline values: CDR1 SGDLS, CDR2 YYNGEE. The CDR3 is 14 residues long. The DNA for the CDR3 is TGTGCCAGCAGCGTTTGGCAGGGCACAGATACGCAGTATTTT. The encoded protein is CASSVWQGTDTQYF.